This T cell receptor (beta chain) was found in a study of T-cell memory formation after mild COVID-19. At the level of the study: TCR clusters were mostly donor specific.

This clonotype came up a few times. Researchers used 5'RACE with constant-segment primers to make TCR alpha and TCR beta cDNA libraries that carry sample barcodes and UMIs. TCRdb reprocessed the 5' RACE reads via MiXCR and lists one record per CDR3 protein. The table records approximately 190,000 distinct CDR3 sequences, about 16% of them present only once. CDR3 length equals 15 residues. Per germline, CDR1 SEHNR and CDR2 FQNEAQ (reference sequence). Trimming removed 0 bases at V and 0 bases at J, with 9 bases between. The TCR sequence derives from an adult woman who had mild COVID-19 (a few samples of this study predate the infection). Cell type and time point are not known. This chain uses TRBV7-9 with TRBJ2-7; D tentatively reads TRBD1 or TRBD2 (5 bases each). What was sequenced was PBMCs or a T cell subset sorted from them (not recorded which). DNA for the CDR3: TGTGCCAGCAGCTTAGCTTCCGGGGCCTCCTACGAGCAGTACTTC. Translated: CASSLASGASYEQYF.